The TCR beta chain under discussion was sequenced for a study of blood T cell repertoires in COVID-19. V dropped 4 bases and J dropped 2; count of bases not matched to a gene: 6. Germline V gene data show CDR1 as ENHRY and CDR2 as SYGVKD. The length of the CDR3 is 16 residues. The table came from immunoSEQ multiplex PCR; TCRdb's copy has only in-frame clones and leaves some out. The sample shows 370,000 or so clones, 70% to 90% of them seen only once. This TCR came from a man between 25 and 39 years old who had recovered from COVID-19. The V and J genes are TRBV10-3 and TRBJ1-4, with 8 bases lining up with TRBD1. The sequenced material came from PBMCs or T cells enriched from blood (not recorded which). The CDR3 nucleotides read TGTGCCATCAGTGTCAGGGGGCTTGGGACTAATGAAAAACTGTTTTTT. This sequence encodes CAISVRGLGTNEKLFF.